Sequencing of this TCR beta chain was carried out in a study of regulatory T cells in long-lasting Graves disease. Looked up from germline, CDR1 is KGHDR and CDR2 is SFDVKD. Trimming removed 9 bases from V and 4 bases from J, with 9 bases in between. This CDR3 is built from 12 residues. iRepertoire HTBI primers and Arm-PCR of CDR3 regions built TCR beta libraries. TCRdb fed the multiplex PCR reads into MiXCR, producing one record per CDR3 protein. This sample yields approximately 400,000 distinct CDR3 sequences, of which just under 15% are seen a single time; over 15% belongs to the top ten. Study-level points and caveats: Relative to new patients (under 1,000), persistent patients exhibited greater sharing of public clonotypes (approximately 2,500). Persistent Graves' patients possessed reduced TCR diversity relative to recently diagnosed ones.

Time point in this sample: newly diagnosed GD, antithyroid drugs for less than 3 months. Researchers made the TCR library from RNA that was extracted from PBMCs. Points on this clonotype: No antigen is known for it.

These data also formed part of another study, on T cells in Graves' hyperthyroidism and ophthalmopathy. That source reports: The TCR CDR3 was amplified in a first-round RT-PCR using the HTBI primer set.

This chain joins TRBV24-1 and TRBJ1-5; D may be TRBD1 (6 bases). This material consisted of peripheral blood mononuclear cells (PBMCs), taken at new diagnosis, from a patient treated with antithyroid drugs. The TCR comes from a woman in her 30s with Graves disease. CDR3 sequence: CATQTGNQPQHF. The CDR3 coding sequence is TGTGCCACCCAGACAGGTAATCAGCCCCAGCATTTT.